This paragraph covers one T cell receptor (beta chain) sequence. V was shortened by 8 bases and J by 5 bases, with 10 bases between the two germline ends. Germline-derived CDR1 and CDR2 are GTSNPN and SVGIG (reference sequence). This CDR3 contains 11 residues. Those enrolled in Seattle joined during active infection and were followed longitudinally afterward. These data come from a study of blood T cell repertoires in COVID-19. Study details: T cells, B-cell-depleted T cells, or PBMCs provided the cDNA or gDNA that served as material.

Repertoires were generated with immunoSEQ multiplex PCR, while TCRdb's copy carries only in-frame clones and drops some. Of 150,000 to 200,000 clones in the sample, just under 90% were seen once. This sequence was found in a woman between 65 and 79 years old with COVID-19, enrolled during active disease. The chain uses TRBV30 and TRBJ2-1; D is perhaps TRBD2 (5 bases). Specimen: peripheral blood. Here the CDR3 DNA reads TGTGCCGGGCGGGCAAACAATGAGCAGTTCTTC. Amino acid sequence: CAGRANNEQFF. Looking up the rest from reference TRBV30 and TRBJ2-1 gives the full variable domain: SQTIHQWPATLVQPVGSPLSLECTVEGTSNPNLYWYRQAAGRGLQLLFYSVGIGQISSEVPQNLSASRPQDRQFILSSKKLLLSDSGFYLCAGRANNEQFFGPGTRLTVL.